The rows below give T cell receptor beta chains drawn from one sample of a study of PD-1 blockade in classical Hodgkin lymphoma. Generated by immunoSEQ multiplex PCR, the TCRdb table keeps only in-frame clones and is missing some. Among roughly 20,000 clones listed, roughly 77% were seen once. The sample was peripheral blood mononuclear cells (PBMCs), taken before the fourth cycle of nivolumab. These TCRs come from a human donor with classical Hodgkin lymphoma. The CDR3 runs from the conserved cysteine through the conserved F or W. A D gene is named only where the DNA matches it firmly. Some rows have no size entry. The others give once, few or many, or a class for an expanded clone.

size | D | J | V | CDR3 | DNA
few | - | TRBJ2-7 | TRBV25-1 | CASSDGVPGSYEQYF | TGTGCCAGCAGTGATGGGGTCCCAGGTTCCTACGAGCAGTACTTC
- | - | TRBJ2-6 | TRBV7-2 | CASSPGDSGANVLTF | TGTGCCAGCAGCCCCGGTGACTCTGGGGCCAACGTCCTGACTTTC
- | - | TRBJ1-3 | TRBV7-2 | CASSSTRYSGNTIYF | TGTGCCAGCAGTTCGACAAGATACTCTGGAAACACCATATATTTT
- | - | TRBJ2-5 | TRBV10-3 | CAIRHTEETQYF | TGTGCCATCAGACACACGGAGGAGACCCAGTACTTC
- | TRBD2 | TRBJ2-1 | TRBV27 | CASSFSSGRSYNEQFF | TGTGCCAGCAGTTTCTCTAGCGGGAGGTCCTACAATGAGCAGTTCTTC
few | TRBD2 | TRBJ2-1 | TRBV6-4 | CASSPRTSGGKQFF | TGTGCCAGCAGCCCTCGGACTAGCGGGGGAAAGCAGTTCTTC
once | - | TRBJ1-1 | TRBV6-6 | CASSYLREGGVTEAFF | TGTGCCAGCAGTTACTTGAGGGAGGGTGGAGTCACTGAAGCTTTCTTT
- | - | TRBJ2-7 | TRBV14 | CASSQISRATYEQYF | TGTGCCAGCAGCCAAATTTCGCGGGCAACCTACGAGCAGTACTTC
- | - | TRBJ1-1 | TRBV25-1 | CASSSRTSVEGSTEAFF | TGTGCCAGCAGTTCTAGGACATCCGTCGAAGGGAGCACTGAAGCTTTCTTT
once | - | TRBJ2-5 | TRBV5-1 | CASRPGLLRALQETQYF | TGCGCCAGCAGGCCCGGATTACTCAGGGCCCTCCAAGAGACCCAGTACTTC
few | TRBD2 | TRBJ2-7 | TRBV7-2 | CASSLGSGRISYEQYF | TGTGCCAGCAGCTTAGGGAGCGGGAGGATCTCCTACGAGCAGTACTTC
- | - | TRBJ1-5 | TRBV2 | CASSELWGGNQPQHF | TGTGCCAGCAGTGAGTTGTGGGGGGGGAATCAGCCCCAGCATTTT
- | - | TRBJ1-5 | TRBV28 | CASSFPGLNQPQHF | TGTGCCAGCAGTTTCCCGGGCCTCAATCAGCCCCAGCATTTT
- | - | TRBJ1-3 | TRBV7-9 | CASSPPKTGTGNTIYF | TGTGCCAGCAGCCCTCCGAAAACAGGGACTGGAAACACCATATATTTT
- | TRBD2 | TRBJ2-3 | TRBV19 | CASSWVSGTNTDTQYF | TGTGCCAGTAGTTGGGTTAGCGGGACCAACACAGATACGCAGTATTTT
- | TRBD1 | TRBJ2-6 | TRBV28 | CASSPTGVYGANVLTF | TGTGCCAGCAGCCCGACAGGGGTTTATGGGGCCAACGTCCTGACTTTC
- | - | TRBJ2-7 | TRBV12-2 | CASRLFVDKNFYEQYF | TGTGCAAGTCGCTTATTCGTGGACAAGAACTTCTACGAGCAGTACTTC
- | - | TRBJ1-1 | TRBV18 | CASSPPRTLNTEAFF | TGTGCCAGCTCACCACCAAGGACACTGAACACTGAAGCTTTCTTT
- | - | TRBJ2-5 | TRBV5-6 | CASSLVGVAGETQYF | TGTGCCAGCAGCTTGGTAGGGGTGGCAGGAGAGACCCAGTACTTC
- | - | TRBJ1-5 | TRBV28 | CASSLPLGYSNQPQHF | TGTGCCAGCAGTTTACCTTTAGGGTATAGCAATCAGCCCCAGCATTTT
- | TRBD1 | TRBJ1-1 | TRBV28 | CASLDRGITEAFF | TGTGCCAGCCTAGACAGGGGCATCACTGAAGCTTTCTTT
once | - | TRBJ1-3 | TRBV7-2 | CASSLWGLSGNTIYF | TGTGCCAGCAGCTTATGGGGGTTATCTGGAAACACCATATATTTT
- | TRBD1 | TRBJ2-2 | TRBV19 | CASSIRGQSGELFF | TGTGCCAGTAGTATCCGGGGACAGTCCGGGGAGCTGTTTTTT
few | - | TRBJ2-2 | TRBV4-3 | CASSWDSNTGELFF | TGCGCCAGCAGCTGGGACTCCAACACCGGGGAGCTGTTTTTT
- | - | TRBJ2-3 | TRBV28 | CASSFQGLSTDTQYF | TGTGCCAGCAGTTTCCAGGGTTTGAGCACAGATACGCAGTATTTT
- | - | TRBJ2-5 | TRBV11-1 | CASSLVGQDLETQYF | TGTGCCAGCAGCTTAGTGGGGCAGGATCTTGAGACCCAGTACTTC
- | - | TRBJ1-6 | TRBV16 | CASSQSPGAPNSPLHF | TGTGCCAGCAGCCAATCCCCGGGAGCCCCTAATTCACCCCTCCACTTT
- | TRBD2 | TRBJ2-7 | TRBV7-2 | CASSSVGGLAGGSHEQYF | TGTGCCAGCAGCTCGGTGGGGGGACTAGCGGGAGGGTCCCACGAGCAGTACTTC
- | - | TRBJ1-2 | TRBV6-5 | CASSYSQGIYGYTF | TGTGCCAGCAGTTACTCTCAGGGGATCTATGGCTACACCTTC
- | - | TRBJ2-5 | TRBV5-1 | CASSPTGSQETQYF | TGCGCCAGCAGCCCAACAGGCTCACAAGAGACCCAGTACTTC
- | - | TRBJ1-4 | TRBV6-1 | CASSDKGINEKLFF | TGTGCCAGCAGTGATAAGGGGATTAATGAAAAACTGTTTTTT
- | - | TRBJ2-1 | TRBV21-1 | CASSKGRLAGAAYLNNEQFF | TGTGCCAGCAGCAAGGGGAGACTAGCGGGGGCCGCGTACCTCAACAATGAGCAGTTCTTC
- | - | TRBJ2-3 | TRBV5-1 | CASSLANPGDTQYF | TGCGCCAGCAGCTTGGCCAACCCAGGAGATACGCAGTATTTT
- | - | TRBJ1-1 | TRBV28 | CASSLVVNTEAFF | TGTGCCAGCAGTTTAGTCGTTAACACTGAAGCTTTCTTT
medium-sized | - | TRBJ1-1 | TRBV5-5 | CASSLKFRAEAFF | TGTGCCAGCAGCTTGAAGTTTAGGGCTGAGGCTTTCTTT
- | - | TRBJ2-1 | TRBV5-1 | CASRALGGNEQFF | TGCGCCAGCAGGGCCCTGGGGGGTAATGAGCAGTTCTTC
once | - | TRBJ1-2 | TRBV5-4 | CASSQDWGREGYTF | TGCGCCAGCAGCCAAGATTGGGGCAGGGAAGGCTACACCTTC
- | TRBD1 | TRBJ2-3 | TRBV11-3 | CASSFSTGGKDTQYF | TGTGCCAGCAGCTTTTCCACAGGGGGAAAGGATACGCAGTATTTT
- | - | TRBJ1-6 | TRBV5-6 | CASSWGGRTDNSPLHF | TGTGCCAGCAGCTGGGGTGGACGGACAGATAATTCACCCCTCCACTTT
- | - | TRBJ1-3 | TRBV9 | CASSETSVGNTIYF | TGTGCCAGCAGCGAAACATCGGTTGGAAACACCATATATTTT
- | - | TRBJ1-5 | TRBV28 | CASTQRGGGNQPQHF | TGTGCCAGCACCCAGCGGGGAGGGGGCAATCAGCCCCAGCATTTT